This T cell receptor beta chain emerged from a study of cytomegalovirus exposure and HLA in healthy donors. Study results and limitations: Published work reported that the classifier diagnosed cytomegalovirus status with high specificity and sensitivity.

PCR was performed using 60 Vbeta and 13 Jbeta primers. Sequencing used immunoSEQ multiplex PCR; TCRdb keeps in-frame clones, though not all of them. The sample carries 100,000 or so clones, 63% recorded once. Of note for this clone: Its antigen is not known. Mismatch with germline at one junction end may stem from a read error.

CDR3 length: 14 residues. CDR1 and CDR2 (germline): LNHDA, SQIVND (reference sequence). The TCR originated in a human donor in good health. Material: PBMCs. This sequence joins TRBV19 and TRBJ1-5; 8 bases map to TRBD1. For the CDR3, the DNA is TGTGCCACCTCGGGGGCAGGGGGCAAACAGCCCCAGCATTTT. Its translation: CATSGAGGKQPQHF.